Given below is one T cell receptor (beta chain) in context. V gave up 5 bases and J gave up 3 bases, with 20 bases separating them. The CDR3 consists of 16 residues. Looked up from germline, CDR1 is SGHNT and CDR2 is YENEEA. These data are taken from a study of cytomegalovirus exposure and HLA in healthy donors. Overall study context: Among about 380 genotyped donors, about 85% fell in the Caucasian-associated ancestry cluster.

The study ran its PCR with 60 Vbeta and 13 Jbeta primers. Method: immunoSEQ multiplex PCR; TCRdb's copy keeps in-frame clones and lacks some. The sample includes roughly 200,000 clones, 75% to 85% seen only once; the top ten take more than 1.5%. Donors were ostensibly healthy at sampling, although undocumented immune exposures were probable. The chain uses TRBV11-3 and TRBJ2-7; weak D call: TRBD1 (7 bases). This TCR was sampled from a girl between 5 and 17 years old in good health and CMV-seropositive. Sequences were obtained from PBMCs. DNA for the CDR3: TGTGCCAGCAGCGTGGTGGGGGGCGCAGGGGGCTACGAGCAGTACTTC. As protein: CASSVVGGAGGYEQYF.